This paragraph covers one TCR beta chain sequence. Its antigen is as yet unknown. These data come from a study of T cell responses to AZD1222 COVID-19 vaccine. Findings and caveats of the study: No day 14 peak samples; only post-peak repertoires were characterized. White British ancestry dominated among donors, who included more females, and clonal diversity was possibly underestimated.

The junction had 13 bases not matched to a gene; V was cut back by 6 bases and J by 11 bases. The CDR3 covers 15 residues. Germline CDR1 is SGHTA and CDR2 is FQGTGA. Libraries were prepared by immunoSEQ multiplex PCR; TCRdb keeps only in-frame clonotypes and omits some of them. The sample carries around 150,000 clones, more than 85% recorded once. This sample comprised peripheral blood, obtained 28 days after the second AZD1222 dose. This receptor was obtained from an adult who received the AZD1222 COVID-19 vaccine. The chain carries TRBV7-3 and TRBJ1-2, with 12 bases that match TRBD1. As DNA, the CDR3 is TGTGCCAGCAGTAGTGGCCCGGGACAGGGGGCGATTTACACCTTC. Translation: CASSSGPGQGAIYTF.